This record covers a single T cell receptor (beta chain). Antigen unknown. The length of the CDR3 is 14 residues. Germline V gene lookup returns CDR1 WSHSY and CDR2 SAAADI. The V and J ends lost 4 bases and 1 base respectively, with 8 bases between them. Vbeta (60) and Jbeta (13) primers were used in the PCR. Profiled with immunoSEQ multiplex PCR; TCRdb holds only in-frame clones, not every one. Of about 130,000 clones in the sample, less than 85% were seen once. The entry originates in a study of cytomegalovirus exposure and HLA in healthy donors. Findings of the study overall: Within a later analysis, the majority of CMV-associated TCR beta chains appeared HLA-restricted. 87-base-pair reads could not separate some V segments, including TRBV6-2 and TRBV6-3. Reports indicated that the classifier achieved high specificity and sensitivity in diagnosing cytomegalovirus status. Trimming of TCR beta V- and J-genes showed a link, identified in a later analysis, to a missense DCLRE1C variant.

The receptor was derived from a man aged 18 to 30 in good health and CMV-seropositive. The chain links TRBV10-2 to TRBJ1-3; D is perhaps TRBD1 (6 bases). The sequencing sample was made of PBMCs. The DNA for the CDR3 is TGCGCCAGCAGTGTAGGGACATCTGGAAACACCATATATTTT. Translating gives CASSVGTSGNTIYF.